The clone carrying this T cell receptor beta chain was detected many times. The sample belongs to a study of human T cells and chemical hapten exposure. Study-wide background: For the approximately 23-week duration of the study, patients were given weekly doses of diphenylcyclopropenone on the scalp.

Time point in this sample: patch test 3, about 24 weeks after DPC sensitization. Treatment defined: therapeutic diphenylcyclopropenone sensitization with weekly scalp DPC. The CDR3 loop spans 15 amino acids. Germline V lookup: CDR1 WSHSY, CDR2 SAAADI. The J segment lost 6 bases and the V segment lost 2 bases, leaving 5 bases of the junction unmatched. Unique molecular identifiers were linked by the library to individual cDNA molecules. TCRdb reprocessed the RACE reads with MiXCR, giving one entry per CDR3 protein. The data show some 32,000 distinct CDR3 sequences, 5.8% seen once. The source is a man under 40 with alopecia areata. Some clones in this sample may be carry-over from other donors' samples. Sequences were derived from whole blood, sampled in connection with sensitization to the hapten diphenylcyclopropenone (DPC). The gene calls are TRBV10-2 and TRBJ2-1; 9 bases are shared with TRBD2. This CDR3 reads CASSEIAGVRNEQFF. The CDR3 region has the DNA TGCGCCAGCAGTGAGATAGCGGGAGTGCGCAATGAGCAGTTCTTC.